A single sample is the source of the 6 T cell receptor beta chains below, sequenced in a study of T cell clonality in common variable immunodeficiency. Study observations and caveats: In common variable immunodeficiency, TCR beta chains reportedly carried fewer deletions and N-nucleotide insertions.

Profiling relied on immunoSEQ multiplex PCR, and the TCRdb table lists in-frame clones only, not all of them. The sample gives about 33,000 clones, none seen only once, and the top ten clones hold about 6%. Their specific antigens are unknown. Sequenced sample: peripheral blood mononuclear cells. Receptor source: a human donor with common variable immunodeficiency.

This clone was picked up a small number of times. From the germline J gene comes the end of the CDR3, since the read stops 3 residues before it. V and J are TRBV5-1 and TRBJ2-3; 8 nucleotides align to TRBD2. Germline CDR1 SGHRS, CDR2 YFSETQ. With 3 bases clipped from V and 4 bases from J, the junction kept 7 bases outside the gene matches. The CDR3 has 15 residues. CDR3 DNA (partial): TGCGCCAGCAGCTGGGCGGGGGGCCAGTCAGATACG. This codes for CASSWAGGQSDT. The CDR3 reads in full as CASSWAGGQSDTQYF.

Many counts were recorded for this clone. The read finishes 3 residues shy of the CDR3 end, and the germline J gene is used to complete it. The chain employs TRBV6-1 and TRBJ2-7; the D gene is possibly TRBD2 (7 bases). This CDR3 spans 14 amino acids. The germline CDR1 and CDR2 sequences are MNHNS and SASEGT. V lost 2 bases, J lost 3 bases, and 11 bases lay in between. The sequenced CDR3 bases are TGTGCCAGCAGTGAAAGGGGGGGAAGCTACGAG. Amino acid sequence: CASSERGGSYE. The whole CDR3 is CASSERGGSYEQYF.

This clone was seen a handful of times. The read is 3 residues too short to cover the CDR3 end, so that end is filled in from the germline J gene. The V gene is TRBV19, the J gene TRBJ1-2; D gene uncertain. The CDR3 sequence is 17 residues long. The V end lost 1 base, the J end lost 0 bases, and 15 bases lay between the germline ends. Germline CDR1 reads LNHDA; CDR2 reads SQIVND (reference sequence). This CDR3 is CASSIAHGGGTNYGYTF. The sequenced CDR3 bases are TGTGCCAGTAGTATAGCCCACGGAGGCGGAACTAACTATGGC.

This clone was observed a few times. The read halts 3 residues ahead of the CDR3 end, with the missing end drawn from the germline J gene. The J gene is TRBJ2-3, the V gene TRBV23-1; possible D gene TRBD1, 6 bases. TRBV23-1 is classed as an ORF, of uncertain function. The ends were cut back, 4 bases at V and 2 bases at J, with 16 bases in the middle. The CDR3 is 16 residues long. The CDR3 DNA, read in part, is TGCGCCAGCAGTCCTCGAAGCCAGGGGATCACAGATACG. It encodes CASSPRSQGITDT. The entire CDR3 is CASSPRSQGITDTQYF.

This clone was observed a handful of times. The CDR3 end is not reached by the read, which stops 3 residues before it; the germline J gene fills it in. The chain carries TRBV29-1 and TRBJ2-7; 8 bases align to TRBD1. Germline V CDR1 and CDR2: SQVTM, ANQGSEA. J was trimmed by 5 bases and V by 3 bases; bases with no gene match: 9. The CDR3 runs 14 residues. CDR3 bases read: TGCAGCGTTGAGGGTCAGGGGGCGGGAAACGAG. It yields the protein CSVEGQGAGNE. The CDR3 as a whole reads CSVEGQGAGNEQYF.

Many counts were recorded for this clone. Read sequence stops 3 residues before the CDR3 end, and the germline J gene provides the missing end. J is TRBJ1-1 and V is TRBV7-6, with a tentative D call TRBD1 (5 bases). Germline V gives CDR1 SGHVS, CDR2 FNYEAQ. V was trimmed by 5 bases and J by 7 bases, leaving 20 bases between them. The CDR3 runs to 15 residues. The CDR3 reads CASSPPDRDSGEAFF. CDR3 bases read: TGTGCCAGCAGCCCCCCCGACAGAGATTCGGGTGAA.